One sample yielded the 5 T cell receptor beta chains listed below, sequenced in a study of cytotoxic CD8 clonotypes in ibrutinib-treated CLL. Profiling relied on immunoSEQ multiplex PCR, and the TCRdb table lists in-frame clones only, not all of them. The sample has approximately 70,000 clones; over 75% are singletons. Here the sequenced sample was PBMCs, taken at disease progression, from a patient treated with ibrutinib. Receptors originate from a human donor with chronic lymphocytic leukemia.

CDR3: CASSPLRGVNYGYTF. The CDR3 bases are TGTGCCAGCAGCCCCCTTAGAGGGGTTAACTATGGCTACACCTTC. The chain carries TRBV6-5 and TRBJ1-2; TRBD1 might be the D (5 bases). Germline V CDR1 and CDR2: MNHEY, SVGAGI. Trimming took 6 bases from V and 1 from J, leaving 15 bases between them. The CDR3 covers 15 residues.

This chain connects TRBV30 to TRBJ2-2; D is unresolved. This CDR3 spans 11 amino acids. Trimming pared 5 bases from V and 1 base from J, leaving 2 bases between. CDR1 and CDR2 (germline): GTSNPN, SVGIG (reference sequence). CDR3 coding DNA: TGTGCCTGGGGGAACACCGGGGAGCTGTTTTTT. This gives the protein CAWGNTGELFF.

The chain recombines TRBV18 with TRBJ2-7, with 9 bases aligning to TRBD1. V lost 6 bases to trimming and J lost 2 bases; unmatched junction nucleotides: 11. The germline CDR1 and CDR2 sequences are KGHSH and LQKENI. The CDR3 extends over 16 amino acids. The CDR3 loop is CASSRGAGTGTYEQYF. DNA of the CDR3: TGTGCCAGCTCGCGCGGCGCCGGGACAGGGACCTACGAGCAGTACTTC.

This clone has just one count. The V call is TRBV27, the J call TRBJ2-7, with 9 bases identical to TRBD2. This CDR3 is 15 amino acids long. Germline CDR1 reads MNHEY; CDR2 reads SMNVEV (reference sequence). V shed 7 bases, J shed 6 bases, and the junction held 13 bases outside the gene matches. The CDR3 region has the DNA TGTGCCAGCAATATTGGGGCGGGAGGGCCCCGCGAGCAGTACTTC. Protein sequence: CASNIGAGGPREQYF.

This rearrangement joins TRBV18 to TRBJ2-3; 11 bases are shared with TRBD1. This CDR3 has 16 residues. Germline values: CDR1 KGHSH, CDR2 LQKENI. V shed 4 bases and J 4 bases; nucleotides not matched to a gene: 7. In DNA form, the CDR3 reads TGTGCCAGCTCACTCGGACAGGGGGCGCGGGCAGATACGCAGTATTTT. It encodes CASSLGQGARADTQYF.